This T cell receptor beta chain was sequenced in a study of OX40 agonist ivuxolimab in advanced cancers. About the study: The treatment was a fully human IgG2 OX40 agonist, ivuxolimab. Each dose-escalation patient presented with hepatocellular carcinoma, melanoma, renal cell or head and neck cancer. Partial responses occurred in Three dose-escalation patients, one with hepatocellular carcinoma and two with cutaneous melanoma. Points from the study as a whole: Partial responders treated at 0.1-3.0 mg/kg exhibited clonal expansion among the lowest measured.

Only in-frame clones appear in the TCRdb table, and some are missing; sequencing was by immunoSEQ multiplex PCR. The sample carries tens of thousands of clones, roughly 78% recorded once. Regarding this clone: What it binds is unknown.

The V end lost 11 bases, the J end lost 4 bases, and 20 bases lay between the germline ends. The CDR3 runs to 14 residues. Germline V lookup: CDR1 MNHEY, CDR2 SMNVEV (reference sequence). The TCR comes from an adult with an advanced solid tumor such as melanoma, head and neck, liver or kidney cancer. The rearrangement links TRBV27 to TRBJ2-5; D is possibly TRBD1 (6 bases). Specimen: CD4+ or CD8+ T cells sorted from blood, collected in a trial of the OX40 agonist ivuxolimab. The CDR3 DNA sequence: TGTGCCTCCGCCTTTACAGGGTCGAGAGAGACCCAGTACTTC. Its protein product is CASAFTGSRETQYF.